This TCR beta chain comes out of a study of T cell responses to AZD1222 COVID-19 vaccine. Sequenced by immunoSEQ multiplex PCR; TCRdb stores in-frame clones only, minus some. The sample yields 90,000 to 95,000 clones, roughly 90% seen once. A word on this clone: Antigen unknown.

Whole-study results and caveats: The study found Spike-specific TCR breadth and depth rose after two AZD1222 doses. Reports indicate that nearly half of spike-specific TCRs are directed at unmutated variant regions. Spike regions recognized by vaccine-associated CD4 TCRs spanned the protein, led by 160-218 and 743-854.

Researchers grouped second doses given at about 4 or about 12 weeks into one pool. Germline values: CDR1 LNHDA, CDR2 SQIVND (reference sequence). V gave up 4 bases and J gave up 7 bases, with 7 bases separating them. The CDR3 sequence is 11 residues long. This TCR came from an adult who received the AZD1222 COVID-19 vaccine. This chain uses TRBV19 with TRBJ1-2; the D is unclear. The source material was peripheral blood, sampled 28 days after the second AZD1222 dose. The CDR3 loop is CASSRGGGYTF. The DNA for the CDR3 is TGTGCCAGTAGTAGAGGAGGTGGCTACACCTTC.